This TCR beta chain is from a study of T cells in Graves' hyperthyroidism and ophthalmopathy. This clonotype was counted at least ten times. As yet, its antigen is unknown. One junction end disagrees with the germline gene, perhaps due to a read error. Researchers defined stable Graves' hyperthyroidism as no ophthalmopathy progression within 18 months. Hyperthyroidism in the patients, aged 18 to 65, was newly diagnosed and under 2 months in duration. Amplification yielded TCR beta CDR3 regions, with RNA transcripts as the source. HTBI primers were used for first-round RT-PCR of the TCR CDR3. One entry per CDR3 protein, called by TCRdb with MiXCR from the multiplex PCR reads. Among over 300,000 distinct CDR3 sequences listed, approximately 14% were seen once. Study observations and caveats: A median about 7 months before onset, the model predicted ophthalmopathy. In blood, most of the thyroid clonotypes expanded above 0.001 were also present.

The CDR3 has 15 amino acids. Germline V gives CDR1 SGHRS, CDR2 YFSETQ. The specimen was blood. V gene TRBV5-1 combines with J gene TRBJ2-1; 10 nucleotides match TRBD2. The TCR sequence derives from a woman aged 55-69 years with Graves' hyperthyroidism. The CDR3 sequence is CASSSGLAAYNEQFF. The CDR3 coding sequence is TGTGCCAGCAGTTCAGGACTAGCGGCCTACAATGAGCAGTTCTTC.